This T cell receptor beta chain appears in the sequencing data of a study of cytomegalovirus exposure and HLA in healthy donors. Study as a whole: An early data release held approximately 80 million unique TCRs from HLA-typed donors. General study results and limits: The majority of TCR sequences were rare, yet some public TCRs appeared in many donors. A previous analysis found most TCR beta V segments productive roughly 90% or roughly 30% of the time.

Germline CDR1 reads SNHLY; CDR2 reads FYNNEI. V was pared by 6 bases and J by 7 bases, with 28 bases between. CDR3 length: 17 amino acids. With respect to this clone: Its specificity is unknown.

Both 60 Vbeta primers and 13 Jbeta primers went into the PCR. Repertoires were generated with immunoSEQ multiplex PCR, while TCRdb's copy carries only in-frame clones and drops some. This table holds 200,000 to 300,000 clones, just under 85% found once. The sequenced sample was PBMCs. The TCR originated in a woman aged 40 to 50 in good health and CMV-seropositive. V is TRBV2 and J is TRBJ2-7; perhaps TRBD2 as D (6 bases). CDR3 DNA sequence: TGTGCCAGCAGCCGCCAGACCGGTGGGACTGGGTTGGGGGAGCAGTACTTC. Translated: CASSRQTGGTGLGEQYF.